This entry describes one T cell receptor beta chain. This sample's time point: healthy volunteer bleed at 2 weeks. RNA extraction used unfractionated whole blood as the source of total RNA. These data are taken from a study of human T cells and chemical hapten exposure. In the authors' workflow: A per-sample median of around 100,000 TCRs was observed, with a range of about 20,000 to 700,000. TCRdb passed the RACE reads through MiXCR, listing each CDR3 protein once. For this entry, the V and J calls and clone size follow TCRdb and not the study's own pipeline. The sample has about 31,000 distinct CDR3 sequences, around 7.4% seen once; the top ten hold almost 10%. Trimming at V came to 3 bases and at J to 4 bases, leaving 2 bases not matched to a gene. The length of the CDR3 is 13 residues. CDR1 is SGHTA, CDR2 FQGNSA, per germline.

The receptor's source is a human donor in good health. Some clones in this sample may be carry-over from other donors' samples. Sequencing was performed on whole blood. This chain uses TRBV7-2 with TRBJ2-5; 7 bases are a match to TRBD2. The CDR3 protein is CASSFSGGETQYF. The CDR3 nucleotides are TGTGCCAGCAGCTTCTCGGGGGGAGAGACCCAGTACTTC.